This T cell receptor (beta chain) was observed in a study of shared clonotypes between healthy human individuals. The wider study: A couple of female and a few male donors aged 18 to 49 were enrolled. Every donor yielded three CD4 naive, three CD4 memory, two CD8 naive and one CD8 memory plate. The study, taken as a whole, reports: Several donors had 4% to 6.5% of their naive CD4 clonotypes in common.

TCRdb's table, derived via immunoSEQ multiplex PCR, lists solely in-frame clones and lacks some. The sample yields approximately 1,000,000 clones, 78% seen once. The V gene lost 2 bases and the J gene lost 4 bases, with 17 bases spanning the gap. Germline CDR1 KGHSH, CDR2 LQKENI. This CDR3 region has 17 residues. As concerns this clone: Its antigen is unknown.

This clonotype originated in a man in his late teens or twenties in good health. Some clones in this sample may be carry-over from other donors' samples. The sequenced material came from memory CD4+ T cells from PBMCs. Specified subset: CD45RA-negative fraction. V and J are TRBV18 and TRBJ2-2; weak D call: TRBD2 (7 bases). The CDR3 coding sequence is TGTGCCAGCTCACCATCCGGCGGGGGCGCGGGCACCGGGGAGCTGTTTTTT. Translation: CASSPSGGGAGTGELFF. The full variable domain, rest sourced from reference TRBV18 and TRBJ2-2, is NAGVMQNPRHLVRRRGQEARLRCSPMKGHSHVYWYRQLPEEGLKFMVYLQKENIIDESGMPKERFSAEFPKEGPSILRIQQVVRGDSAAYFCASSPSGGGAGTGELFFGEGSRLTVL.